Listed below are T cell receptor beta chains from one sample, sequenced in a study of T cell repertoires in cytomegalovirus infection. Their specific antigens are unknown. Each CDR3 protein gets one entry after TCRdb re-called the reads with MiXCR. The table lists some 150,000 distinct CDR3 sequences, around 32% of them singletons, with around half in the top ten. This specimen was CD8+ T cells from cultured PBMCs, taken from culture after CMV antigen stimulation. The receptor set was obtained from a human donor in good health (CMV status not recorded). Some clones in this sample may be carry-over from other donors' samples. The conserved cysteine and the conserved F or W are not part of the CDR3 here. Only some rows state a clone size, as once, few, many or a class for expanded clones.

CDR3 protein: ASSPATPNTEAF
clone size: -
J gene: TRBJ1-1
V gene: TRBV13

CDR3 protein: ASSLGIASEAF
clone size: -
J gene: TRBJ1-1
V gene: TRBV27

CDR3 protein: ASSIGLAGDTGELF
clone size: few
J gene: TRBJ2-2
V gene: TRBV7-9

CDR3 protein: SAREEVYWDTQY
clone size: -
J gene: TRBJ2-3
V gene: TRBV20-1

CDR3 protein: ASSLDLTREQF
clone size: -
J gene: TRBJ2-1
V gene: TRBV7-9

CDR3 protein: ASSPLRPPTGQLPNYGYT
clone size: -
J gene: TRBJ1-2
V gene: TRBV7-9

CDR3 protein: ATSDPPWGLAGETQY
clone size: many
J gene: TRBJ2-5
V gene: TRBV24-1

CDR3 protein: ASSQQGQGYNSPLH
clone size: few
J gene: TRBJ1-6
V gene: TRBV4-1

CDR3 protein: ASSPSGGDYNERF
clone size: -
J gene: TRBJ2-1
V gene: TRBV7-6

CDR3 protein: ASSFSRGDNEQF
clone size: -
J gene: TRBJ2-1
V gene: TRBV27

CDR3 protein: ASSSQPGQYNEQF
clone size: many
J gene: TRBJ2-1
V gene: TRBV7-2

CDR3 protein: ASSESPIGSTEAF
clone size: few
J gene: TRBJ1-1
V gene: TRBV25-1

CDR3 protein: ASSLPGLAGQETQY
clone size: -
J gene: TRBJ2-5
V gene: TRBV7-3

CDR3 protein: ASSPQGLSSYNEQF
clone size: few
J gene: TRBJ2-1
V gene: TRBV7-6

CDR3 protein: ASSLARGSYEQY
clone size: once
J gene: TRBJ2-7
V gene: TRBV7-2

CDR3 protein: ASTTSGANTEAF
clone size: few
J gene: TRBJ1-1
V gene: TRBV12-3/TRBV12-4